This TCR beta chain was identified during a study of blood T cell repertoires in COVID-19. For the study at large: Acute-phase and convalescent COVID-19 samples originated in the United States, Italy and Spain. PBMCs, B-cell-depleted T cells, or T cells were the source of the cDNA or gDNA that made up the material.

Study processing details: Reference gene primer amplification gave nucleated cell count estimates. Produced via immunoSEQ multiplex PCR; TCRdb's table is partial and in-frame only. Clone size and V and J calls were adopted from that table, with D and trimming inferred from the DNA. Of about 220,000 clones listed, 82% are singletons. The Seattle patients joined while their infection was active and were tracked longitudinally afterward. The germline CDR1 and CDR2 sequences are KGHSH and LQKENI. The CDR3 has 14 residues. Trimming cost V 3 bases and J 4 bases, with 10 bases left between them. This clonotype was sampled from a woman aged 70-85 years with COVID-19, enrolled during active disease. The sample comprised peripheral blood. This rearrangement joins TRBV18 to TRBJ1-5; D unclear. CDR3 sequence (DNA): TGTGCCAGCTCACCCTTAGGCGGGAATCAGCCCCAGCATTTT. It translates to CASSPLGGNQPQHF.